The rows below give T cell receptor beta chains drawn from one sample of a study of blood T cell repertoires in COVID-19. Libraries were prepared by immunoSEQ multiplex PCR; TCRdb keeps only in-frame clonotypes and omits some of them. In the table there are tens of thousands of clones, more than 85% of which are singletons. Sequencing was performed on peripheral blood. All receptors come from a woman older than 75 with acute or convalescent COVID-19. CDR3s include the opening cysteine and the closing phenylalanine or tryptophan. The order of the fields is CDR3 DNA, CDR3 protein, clone size, J gene, D gene, V gene. The D gene is left open where the match is weak. Rows may omit the clone size; those that give it use once, few, many or a size class.

TGTGCCACCAGTTCGGGAGCGGCCCACACCGGGGAGCTGTTTTTT	CATSSGAAHTGELFF	medium-sized	TRBJ2-2	NA	TRBV24-1
TGTGCCAGCAGTTTTGGAGGGGTGGAGTACGAGCAGTACTTC	CASSFGGVEYEQYF	NA	TRBJ2-7	NA	TRBV28
TGTGCCAGCAGCCTAGTGGCGGGAGTAACAGATACGCAGTATTTT	CASSLVAGVTDTQYF	NA	TRBJ2-3	TRBD2	TRBV7-9
TGTGCCAGCAGCCGAAGCGAAGGGGGCGAGCAGTACTTC	CASSRSEGGEQYF	NA	TRBJ2-7	NA	TRBV3-1/TRBV3-2
TGTGCCACCAGTGATGCCACCCCGGGTACAGATACGCAGTATTTT	CATSDATPGTDTQYF	few	TRBJ2-3	NA	TRBV24-1
TGTGCCAGCAGCGTAGGGGGGGCAAAATCACCCCTCCACTTT	CASSVGGAKSPLHF	NA	TRBJ1-6	NA	TRBV5-6
TGTGCCAGCAGCTCGGGACTAGCGGGAGGGGTAGAGACCCAGTACTTC	CASSSGLAGGVETQYF	once	TRBJ2-5	TRBD2	TRBV5-6
TGTGCCAGCAGCCAAGACCGGGACAGCGGAAACACCATATATTTT	CASSQDRDSGNTIYF	NA	TRBJ1-3	TRBD1	TRBV4-2
TGTGCCAGCAGCGACGGGAGCTCCTACGAGCAGTACTTC	CASSDGSSYEQYF	NA	TRBJ2-7	NA	TRBV7-8
TGTGCCAGCAGCTTAAGTAGAAACAGGGGGGGCTCCTACGAGCAGTACTTC	CASSLSRNRGGSYEQYF	NA	TRBJ2-7	NA	TRBV7-2
TGTGCCAGCAATTTCCTGGGACAGACTAATGAAAAACTGTTTTTT	CASNFLGQTNEKLFF	NA	TRBJ1-4	TRBD1	TRBV27
TGTGCCAGCAGCTTAGAAAGAACGAGGAGCAATCAGCCCCAGCATTTT	CASSLERTRSNQPQHF	NA	TRBJ1-5	NA	TRBV7-8
TGTGCCAGCAGTTACCCCGGGACAGGGAACTATGGCTACACCTTC	CASSYPGTGNYGYTF	once	TRBJ1-2	TRBD1	TRBV5-6
TGTGCCAGCAGCTTCACGCAGGGGGGCGAGCAGTACTTC	CASSFTQGGEQYF	NA	TRBJ2-7	NA	TRBV11-2
TGTGCCAGCAGTTCCGTTCAGGGGGCCACTGAAGCTTTCTTT	CASSSVQGATEAFF	NA	TRBJ1-1	TRBD1	TRBV6-2/TRBV6-3
TGTGCCAGCAGCGCCATCAGGGCGAACACCGGGGAGCTGTTTTTT	CASSAIRANTGELFF	NA	TRBJ2-2	NA	TRBV6-2/TRBV6-3
TGTGCCAGCAGCCCAGGACCGGACAGGGCAAGCGGAGGCTACACCTTC	CASSPGPDRASGGYTF	NA	TRBJ1-2	TRBD1	TRBV5-8
TGTGCCTCGGGACAGGAGCCCCAGCATTTT	CASGQEPQHF	once	TRBJ1-5	TRBD1	TRBV24-1
TGTGCCAGCAGCTTAGGAAACGGAGATACGCAGTATTTT	CASSLGNGDTQYF	NA	TRBJ2-3	NA	TRBV13
TGTGCCAGCAGCGGGACAGGGATTGGCTACACCTTC	CASSGTGIGYTF	NA	TRBJ1-2	TRBD1	TRBV2
TGTGCCAGTAGCCACAATTTACGGGACACTGAAGCTTTCTTT	CASSHNLRDTEAFF	NA	TRBJ1-1	NA	TRBV19
TGCGCCAGCACCTTAGGGACTAGCGGAGAGACCCAGTACTTC	CASTLGTSGETQYF	NA	TRBJ2-5	TRBD2	TRBV5-1
TGTGCCAGCAGTTCCGCGGGGGCCCCCACCGGGGAGCTGTTTTTT	CASSSAGAPTGELFF	NA	TRBJ2-2	NA	TRBV6-2/TRBV6-3
TGTGCCAGCAGCTTTTATTACGACAGGGAAGGGGCAGATACGCAGTATTTT	CASSFYYDREGADTQYF	NA	TRBJ2-3	TRBD1	TRBV13
TGTGCCAGTAGTATAGGACAGTTCTATGGCTACACCTTC	CASSIGQFYGYTF	NA	TRBJ1-2	NA	TRBV19
TGTGCCAGCAGTGTGGTAAGGGCTAGCGGGACTCCCGGGGCCAACGTCCTGACTTTC	CASSVVRASGTPGANVLTF	NA	TRBJ2-6	TRBD2	TRBV2
TGTGCCATCAGTGAGATGGACAGTTACGTGGGGCCCCAGCATTTT	CAISEMDSYVGPQHF	NA	TRBJ1-5	NA	TRBV10-3
TGTGCCAGCAACCCTACCGGGACAGGGGGCCCTGGGCAGCCCCAGCATTTT	CASNPTGTGGPGQPQHF	NA	TRBJ1-5	TRBD1	TRBV5-8
TGTGCCAGTAGTCCCGTGGCAGAGGGCAATCAGCCCCAGCATTTT	CASSPVAEGNQPQHF	NA	TRBJ1-5	NA	TRBV19
TGCGCCAGCAGCCAAGATGCAACGGGACAGAGCTCTGGGGCCAACGTCCTGACTTTC	CASSQDATGQSSGANVLTF	NA	TRBJ2-6	TRBD1	TRBV4-1
TGTGCCAGCAGCCAAGATACTGCCAGGGCCACTGAAGCTTTCTTT	CASSQDTARATEAFF	NA	TRBJ1-1	NA	TRBV3-1/TRBV3-2
TGTGCCAGCAGCTCGGGACAGGAGAGCTCCTACGAGCAGTACTTC	CASSSGQESSYEQYF	NA	TRBJ2-7	TRBD1	TRBV5-4
TGTGCCAGCAGCTTGGGCCGGACAGGGGGTCCCCCCCCGCAAGAGACCCAGTACTTC	CASSLGRTGGPPPQETQYF	NA	TRBJ2-5	TRBD1	TRBV5-6
TGTGCCAGCGGAACGCCCCGGGACAGGGGTAGCCAAGAGACCCAGTACTTC	CASGTPRDRGSQETQYF	NA	TRBJ2-5	TRBD1	TRBV2
TGTGCCAGCAGTTTATTTCCAGGGGGAGTGAATCAGCCCCAGCATTTT	CASSLFPGGVNQPQHF	once	TRBJ1-5	TRBD1	TRBV27
TGTGCCAGTAGGGACGGGAGGCGAGTTACGGGTGAGCAGTTCTTC	CASRDGRRVTGEQFF	NA	TRBJ2-1	TRBD2	TRBV19
TGTGCCACCAGCAGAGAGAGTGGCCCAGGAGGTTCGACCCAGTACTTC	CATSRESGPGGSTQYF	NA	TRBJ2-5	NA	TRBV15
TGTGCCAGCAGAGTTCCGGGACTAGCGGGAGGATTTGAGACCCAGTACTTC	CASRVPGLAGGFETQYF	NA	TRBJ2-5	TRBD2	TRBV6-4
TGTGCCAGCAGCTTGACGGGAAATGGCAGGATTAACACTGAAGCTTTCTTT	CASSLTGNGRINTEAFF	NA	TRBJ1-1	NA	TRBV5-5
TGTGCCAGCAGCTTGAAGGCTGTCAGGGCAAGCACTGAAGCTTTCTTT	CASSLKAVRASTEAFF	NA	TRBJ1-1	NA	TRBV5-6
TGCAGCGTCGGGCCCCGAGGGAGGGCCTTGGAAGAGACCCAGTACTTC	CSVGPRGRALEETQYF	NA	TRBJ2-5	TRBD2	TRBV29-1
TGCAGCGTTGGGGCGGGACCCTATGGCTACACCTTC	CSVGAGPYGYTF	NA	TRBJ1-2	NA	TRBV29-1
TGTGCCAGCAGTCGGGAGTACTCCTACAATGAGCAGTTCTTC	CASSREYSYNEQFF	NA	TRBJ2-1	NA	TRBV6-5
TGCGCCAGCAGCCGGGCGGCGGGGACAGGGGGCACTGAAGCTTTCTTT	CASSRAAGTGGTEAFF	once	TRBJ1-1	TRBD1	TRBV4-3
TGTGCCACCCAGGACAGCCACAATCAGCCCCAGCATTTT	CATQDSHNQPQHF	once	TRBJ1-5	NA	TRBV19
TGTGCCAGCAGTACTAGTTTGGAGTTTGGGGAGACCCAGTACTTC	CASSTSLEFGETQYF	NA	TRBJ2-5	NA	TRBV7-9
TGTGCCAGCAGCTTAGCGCAGACAGGGTCGTACAATGAGCAGTTCTTC	CASSLAQTGSYNEQFF	NA	TRBJ2-1	TRBD1	TRBV7-2
TGTGCCAGCAGTGAATCTAACCACGAGCAGTACTTC	CASSESNHEQYF	NA	TRBJ2-7	NA	TRBV2
TGTGCCAGCAGCTTAGACACAGGCGTCGCTGAAGCTTTCTTT	CASSLDTGVAEAFF	NA	TRBJ1-1	NA	TRBV7-9
TGTGCCAGCAGTGAGGCAGGAGGTGGCTCCTACAATGAGCAGTTCTTC	CASSEAGGGSYNEQFF	NA	TRBJ2-1	NA	TRBV2
TGCGCCAGCAGCCGAGCTCCCCCTGGGACTAGCGGGAGCACCGGGGAGCTGTTTTTT	CASSRAPPGTSGSTGELFF	NA	TRBJ2-2	TRBD2	TRBV4-3
TGTGCCAGCAGCAAACCCCCTACTAGCGGGAGGGAAAGATCCTACAATGAGCAGTTCTTC	CASSKPPTSGRERSYNEQFF	NA	TRBJ2-1	TRBD2	TRBV6-2/TRBV6-3